This passage covers 3 T cell receptor beta chains from one sample sequenced in a study of CD8 T cells in cerebrospinal fluid in Alzheimer's disease. TCRdb derives one entry per CDR3 protein from the 10x single-cell sequencing reads, leaving out DNA. In total, the table holds around 1,200 distinct CDR3 sequences. The sequenced sample was cerebrospinal fluid. Source of these receptors: a human donor with Parkinson's disease.

This clonotype is labeled medium-sized based on frequency. The chain carries TRBV10-1 and TRBJ2-3. The V gene's germline CDR1 is WNHNN and CDR2 SYGVQD (reference sequence). The CDR3 has 14 amino acids. CDR3 in amino acids: CASSESWVHDTQYF.

The chain links TRBV29-1 to TRBJ2-2; TCRdb proposes TRBD2, but this gene call is untestable without DNA. Germline CDR1 reads SQVTM; CDR2 reads ANQGSEA. This CDR3 contains 15 residues. The CDR3 loop reads CSVGPTSGNTGELFF.

In terms of frequency, this clonotype is medium-sized. This chain uses TRBV29-1 with TRBJ1-2; TCRdb reports TRBD1, a call that lacks DNA to check it against. This CDR3 is 13 amino acids long. From germline, CDR1 is SQVTM and CDR2 ANQGSEA. Here the CDR3 reads CSVEDPGRYGYTF.